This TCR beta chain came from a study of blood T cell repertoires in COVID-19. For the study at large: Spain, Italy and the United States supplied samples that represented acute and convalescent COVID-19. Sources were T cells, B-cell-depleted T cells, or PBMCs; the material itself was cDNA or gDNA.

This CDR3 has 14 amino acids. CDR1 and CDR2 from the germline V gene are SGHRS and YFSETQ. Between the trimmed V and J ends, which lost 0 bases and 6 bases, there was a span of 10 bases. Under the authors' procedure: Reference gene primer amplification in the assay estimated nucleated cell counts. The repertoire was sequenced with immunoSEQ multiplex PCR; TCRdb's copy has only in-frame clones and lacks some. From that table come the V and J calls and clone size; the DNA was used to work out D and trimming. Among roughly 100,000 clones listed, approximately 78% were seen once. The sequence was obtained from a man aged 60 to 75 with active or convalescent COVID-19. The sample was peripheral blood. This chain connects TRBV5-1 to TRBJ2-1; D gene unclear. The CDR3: CASSLATTSNEQFF. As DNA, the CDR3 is TGCGCCAGCAGCTTGGCCACGACAAGCAATGAGCAGTTCTTC.